This TCR beta chain was profiled in a study of shared clonotypes between healthy human individuals. The study's findings and limits: Between a few donors, naive CD4 clonotypes were shared at a level of approximately 5%. The study generally estimated greater richness for naive than memory subsets.

V was pared by 2 bases and J by 2 bases, with 8 bases between. CDR1 and CDR2 (germline): SGHTA, FQGTGA. CDR3 length equals 14 residues. Data came from immunoSEQ multiplex PCR; TCRdb stores just in-frame clones and leaves some out. This sample has about 2.3 million clones, with 85% to 95% found just once. With respect to this clone: Its cognate antigen is unknown. At the DNA level, this CDR3 is encoded by other sequences in the same sample as well.

This receptor was obtained from a man aged 18 to 35 in good health. Some clones in this sample may be carry-over from other donors' samples. The material sequenced was naive CD4+ T cells from PBMCs. Indicated subset: CD45RA+ positively selected. The chain combines TRBV7-3 with TRBJ2-3; TRBD2 is a possible D gene (5 bases). The CDR3 region is CASSLGRSTDTQYF. CDR3 DNA sequence: TGTGCCAGCAGCTTAGGGAGATCCACAGATACGCAGTATTTT.